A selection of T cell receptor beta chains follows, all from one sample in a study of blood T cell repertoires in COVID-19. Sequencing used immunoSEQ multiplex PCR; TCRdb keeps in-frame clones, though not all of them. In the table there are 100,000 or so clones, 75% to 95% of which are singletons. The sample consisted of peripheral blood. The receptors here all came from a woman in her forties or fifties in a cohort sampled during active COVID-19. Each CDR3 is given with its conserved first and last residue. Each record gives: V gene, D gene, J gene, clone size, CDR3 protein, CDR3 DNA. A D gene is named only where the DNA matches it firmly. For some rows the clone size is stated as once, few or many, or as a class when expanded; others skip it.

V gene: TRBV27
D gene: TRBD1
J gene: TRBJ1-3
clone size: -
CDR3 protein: CASRGTGGHLGGNTIYF
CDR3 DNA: TGTGCCAGCAGAGGGACAGGGGGTCATCTTGGTGGAAACACCATATATTTT

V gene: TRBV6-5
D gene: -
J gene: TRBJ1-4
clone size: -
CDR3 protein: CASSYSETGRKLFF
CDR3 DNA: TGTGCCAGCAGTTACTCGGAGACAGGTAGAAAACTGTTTTTT

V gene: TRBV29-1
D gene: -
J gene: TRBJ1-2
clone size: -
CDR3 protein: CSVDLGVGGYTF
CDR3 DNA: TGCAGCGTTGACTTAGGGGTGGGTGGCTACACCTTC

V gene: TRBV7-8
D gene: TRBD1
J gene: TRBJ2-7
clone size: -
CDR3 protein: CASSFSGTGGGEQYF
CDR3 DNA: TGTGCCAGCAGCTTTTCCGGGACAGGGGGCGGCGAGCAGTACTTC

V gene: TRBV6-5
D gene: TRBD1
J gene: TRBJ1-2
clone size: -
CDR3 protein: CAGTSRDSNYGYTF
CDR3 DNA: TGTGCCGGAACAAGCCGGGACAGTAACTATGGCTACACCTTC

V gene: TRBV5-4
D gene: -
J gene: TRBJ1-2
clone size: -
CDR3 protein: CASSLGSGEVRYTF
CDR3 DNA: TGTGCCAGCAGCTTAGGTAGCGGGGAAGTAAGGTACACCTTC

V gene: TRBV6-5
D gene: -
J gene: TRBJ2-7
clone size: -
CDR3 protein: CASRVADSYEQYF
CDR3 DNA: TGTGCCAGCAGGGTAGCGGACTCCTACGAGCAGTACTTC

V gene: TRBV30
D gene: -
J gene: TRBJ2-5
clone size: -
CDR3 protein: CAWGREGGQETQYF
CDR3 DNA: TGTGCCTGGGGAAGGGAGGGGGGGCAAGAGACCCAGTACTTC

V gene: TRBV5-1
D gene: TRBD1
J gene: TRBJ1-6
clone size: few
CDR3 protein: CASSILGTDNSPLHF
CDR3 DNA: TGCGCCAGCAGCATCCTCGGGACAGATAATTCACCCCTCCACTTT

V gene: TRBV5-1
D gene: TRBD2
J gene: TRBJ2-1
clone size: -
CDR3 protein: CASSLDGTSGYNEQFF
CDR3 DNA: TGCGCCAGCAGCTTGGATGGGACTAGCGGATACAATGAGCAGTTCTTC

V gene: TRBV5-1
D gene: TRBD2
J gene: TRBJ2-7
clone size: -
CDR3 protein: CASRTSGLSYEQYF
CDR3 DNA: TGCGCCAGCAGAACTAGCGGCCTATCCTACGAGCAGTACTTC

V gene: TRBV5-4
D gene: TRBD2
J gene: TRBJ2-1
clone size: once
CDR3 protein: CASSLAGGLVAGGHEQFF
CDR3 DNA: TGTGCCAGCAGCTTGGCCGGGGGGCTGGTAGCGGGAGGCCATGAGCAGTTCTTC

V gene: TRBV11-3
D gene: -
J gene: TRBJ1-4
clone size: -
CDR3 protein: CASSLVTGSEKLFF
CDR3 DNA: TGTGCCAGCAGCTTAGTAACAGGGTCCGAAAAACTGTTTTTT

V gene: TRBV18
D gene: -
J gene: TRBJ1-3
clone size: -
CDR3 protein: CASSPSGQISGNTIYF
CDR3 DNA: TGTGCCAGCTCACCTTCGGGACAAATATCTGGAAACACCATATATTTT

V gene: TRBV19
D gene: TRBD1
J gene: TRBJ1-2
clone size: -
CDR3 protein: CASTGQGAGGYTF
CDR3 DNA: TGTGCCAGTACGGGACAGGGGGCGGGAGGCTACACCTTC

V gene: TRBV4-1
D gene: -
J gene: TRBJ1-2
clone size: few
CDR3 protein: CASSQGREGVF
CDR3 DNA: TGCGCCAGCAGCCAAGGAAGGGAGGGAGTCTTC

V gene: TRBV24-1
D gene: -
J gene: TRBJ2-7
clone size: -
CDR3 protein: CAPDRNSYEQYF
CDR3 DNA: TGTGCCCCCGACAGGAACTCCTACGAGCAGTACTTC

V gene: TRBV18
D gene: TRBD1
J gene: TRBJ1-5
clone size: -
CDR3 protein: CASSPRDREYSNQPQHF
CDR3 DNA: TGTGCCAGCTCACCCCGGGACAGGGAGTATAGCAATCAGCCCCAGCATTTT

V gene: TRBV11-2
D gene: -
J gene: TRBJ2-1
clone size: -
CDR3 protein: CASSSPRARFENEQFF
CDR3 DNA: TGTGCCAGCAGCTCCCCCAGGGCCAGGTTTGAGAATGAGCAGTTCTTC

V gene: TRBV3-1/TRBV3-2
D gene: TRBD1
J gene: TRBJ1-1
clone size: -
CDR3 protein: CASSQVADRREAFF
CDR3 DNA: TGTGCCAGCAGCCAAGTTGCGGACAGGCGTGAAGCTTTCTTT

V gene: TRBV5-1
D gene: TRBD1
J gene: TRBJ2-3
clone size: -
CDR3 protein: CASSLGGTGGNTQYF
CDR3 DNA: TGCGCCAGCAGCTTGGGTGGGACAGGGGGAAATACGCAGTATTTT

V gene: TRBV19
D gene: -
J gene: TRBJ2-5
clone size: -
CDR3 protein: CASRTSVGAYQETQYF
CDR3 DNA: TGTGCCAGTAGGACCTCCGTAGGGGCGTACCAAGAGACCCAGTACTTC

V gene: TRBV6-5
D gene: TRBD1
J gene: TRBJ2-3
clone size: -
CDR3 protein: CAVRQGMDTQYF
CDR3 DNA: TGTGCCGTACGACAGGGTATGGATACGCAGTATTTT

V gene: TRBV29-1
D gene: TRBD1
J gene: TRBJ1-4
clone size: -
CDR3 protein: CSATGGRTEKLFF
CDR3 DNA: TGCAGCGCCACAGGGGGAAGGACTGAAAAACTGTTTTTT

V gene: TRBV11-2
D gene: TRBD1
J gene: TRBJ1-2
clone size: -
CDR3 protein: CASSLGDSSNYGYTF
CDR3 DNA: TGTGCCAGCAGCTTGGGGGACAGCTCTAACTATGGCTACACCTTC

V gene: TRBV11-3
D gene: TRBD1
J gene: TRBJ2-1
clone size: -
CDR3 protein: CASRGQAQYEQFF
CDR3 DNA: TGTGCCAGCCGAGGACAGGCACAATATGAGCAGTTCTTC

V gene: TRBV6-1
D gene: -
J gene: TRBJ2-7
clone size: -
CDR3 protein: CASSDPGSYEQYF
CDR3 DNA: TGTGCCAGCAGTGATCCGGGATCCTACGAGCAGTACTTC

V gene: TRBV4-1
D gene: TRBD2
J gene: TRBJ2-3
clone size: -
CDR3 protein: CASSQVGAAGASTDTQYF
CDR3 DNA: TGCGCCAGCAGCCAAGTGGGAGCAGCGGGAGCTAGCACAGATACGCAGTATTTT

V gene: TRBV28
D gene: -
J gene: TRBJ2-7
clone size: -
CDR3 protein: CASSPGRGFVEQYF
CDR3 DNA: TGTGCCAGCAGTCCCGGGAGAGGGTTCGTGGAGCAGTACTTC

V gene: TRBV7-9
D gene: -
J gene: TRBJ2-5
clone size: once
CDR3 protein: CASSSQGWAYF
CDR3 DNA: TGTGCCAGCAGTTCACAGGGTTGGGCATACTTC